This T cell receptor beta chain was identified in a study of T cell responses to AZD1222 COVID-19 vaccine. General study findings and limits: Seropositive AZD1222 recipients at baseline numbered only six or seven. The study found vaccine-associated CD4 TCRs spanning spike, dominant at 160-218 and 743-854. The donor group comprised mostly white British people and more females; the analysis possibly underestimated clonal diversity.

V lost 5 bases and J lost 2, with 12 bases in between. This CDR3 spans 15 amino acids. The germline V gene has CDR1 SGHVS and CDR2 FNYEAQ. Assay used: immunoSEQ multiplex PCR; TCRdb lists only in-frame clones, some missing. The table shows 150,000 to 200,000 clones, with roughly nine tenths occurring only once. A word on this clone: The antigen remains unidentified.

V usage is TRBV7-6 and J usage is TRBJ1-4, with D maybe TRBD1 (6 bases). The material was peripheral blood, obtained on day 0 of AZD1222 vaccination. This sequence was found in an adult in good health. This CDR3 reads CASSASQGTNEKLFF. The CDR3 DNA reads TGTGCCAGCAGCGCCTCACAGGGCACTAATGAAAAACTGTTTTTT.